The subject of this entry is one T cell receptor (beta chain). The specificity of this receptor is unknown. No qualities accompany the bases; no much larger clone lies one base away. The roughly 37 donors, aged roughly 6 to 90 years, were systemically healthy Caucasian individuals from Russia. Each donor gave roughly 9.5 milliliters of peripheral blood, collected into EDTA-treated Vacutainer tubes. Ficoll-Paque density-gradient centrifugation was used to isolate PBMCs, with at least 7 million per sample. Trizol reagent was used to extract total RNA from PBMCs, with at least 5.5 micrograms per sample. Naive CD45RAhigh/CD27high T cell percentages were measured by flow cytometry on a PBMC aliquot from every donor. The data stem from a study of blood T cells in healthy people across ages (dated by TCRdb to about 2015). Study-level background: In model experiments, template switching captured about one uniquely barcoded TCR beta cDNA molecule for every two T cells. Using deep sequencing normalized with unique cDNA molecular identifiers, the study measured how TCR beta repertoire diversity changes with age. Donors were grouped into four age groups: young (average 16 years), middle-aged (roughly 38), aged (around 66) and long-lived (roughly 80). To avoid experimental bias, donors of different ages were randomly spread across the sequencing lanes. For two donors (one aged 18 to 29 and one aged 80 or older), the study analyzed two additional independent replicas of 1 million unique cDNA reads from the same blood draw.

On the study overall, not on this receptor specifically: Donor CMV infection status was unknown, potentially confounding age-related changes in expanded clonotypes. Total diversity estimates from one million sequenced T cells were considered lower bounds and underestimates. Bulk unsorted PBMC profiling prevented conclusive comparison of naive and antigen-experienced compartments. Observed TCR beta diversity per million T cells fell roughly linearly with age, and a significant reduction was already apparent by age around 36. A strong correlation was found between observed TCR beta diversity and the percentage of naive T cells measured by flow cytometry. The long-lived group showed more naive CD4+ T cells, fewer expanded clones and increased TCR diversity than the aged group, suggesting age selection.

The library was generated by 5' RACE. The reads were generated on an Illumina HiSeq 2500. A second about 7 to 12 cycle PCR used a sample-barcoded 5' primer and a J-beta primer mix. Each TCR beta cDNA molecule received a unique molecular identifier from a template-switch 5' adaptor carrying 12 random nucleotides. Each sample yielded at least 2.5 million CDR3-containing paired-end reads. First-strand cDNA synthesis was performed from all RNA using the Mint cDNA synthesis kit, with priming by a TRBC-specific oligonucleotide. Following uracil-DNA glycosylase treatment, a first 18-cycle PCR with universal primers M1SS and BC2_uni_R was performed on all cDNA. Per the authors' processing: Normalization of each sample was performed by random selection of 1 million high-quality reads, each carrying a distinct molecular identifier. Reads with shared molecular identifiers were discarded instead of being binned into consensus sequences. MiTCR, with a Q25 quality threshold and the strictest error-elimination algorithm, was used for CDR3 identification, clonotype clustering and error correction. A nonparametric unseen species model with Euler transformation was used to estimate lower-bound total TCR beta diversity. TCRdb took the public reads, trimmed them with fastp at Q25, ran MiXCR for clone calling and kept in-frame beta chains. Rows with a matching CDR3 protein are joined into one entry that keeps the most common DNA and genes. The V and J calls here are based on TCRdb, not the publication. This sample has around 1.5 million distinct CDR3 sequences in its table, and roughly 40% of those were observed once. The ten largest clones represent approximately 7.9% of the sample.

CDR1 and CDR2 (SGHRS, YFSETQ) derive from the germline V gene. Trimming takes 4 bases off V and 5 bases off J; junction bases not matched to a gene: 3. Reading from cysteine to phenylalanine, the CDR3 counts 15 amino acids. Of the read, only the CDR3 DNA is kept; its 45 bases are in frame from base 1. The receptor was isolated from a young woman in good health. Rearrangement joined TRBV5-1 to TRBJ1-6; TRBD1 aligns with 10 central bases. The sample consisted of blood. CDR3 sequence: CASSAGTGDNSPLHF. The nucleotide sequence reads TGCGCCAGCAGCGCCGGGACAGGGGATAATTCACCCCTCCACTTT.